What follows are 16 T cell receptor beta chains derived from one specimen sequenced in a study of cytomegalovirus exposure and HLA in healthy donors. This PCR relied on a set of 60 Vbeta primers and 13 Jbeta primers. Sequencing was performed with immunoSEQ multiplex PCR; in TCRdb, only in-frame clones are kept and a portion is missing. The sample holds about 130,000 clones, 65% to 85% seen once. Sequenced: PBMCs. The source of these receptors is a man aged 18 to 29 in good health and CMV-seropositive.

The rearrangement links TRBV10-3 to TRBJ1-1, with 11 bases aligning to TRBD1. Germline V gene sequence: CDR1 ENHRY, CDR2 SYGVKD. The CDR3 covers 16 residues. V shed 2 bases, J shed 4 bases, and the junction held 6 bases outside the gene matches. The CDR3 sequence: CAISEAGTGGITEAFF. The CDR3 nucleotides read TGTGCCATCAGTGAGGCGGGGACAGGGGGGATCACTGAAGCTTTCTTT.

The chain carries TRBV15 and TRBJ2-7; 7 bases agree with TRBD1. The CDR3 length is 16 residues. CDR1 is LNHNV, CDR2 YYDKDF, per germline (reference sequence). The trim removed 6 bases at V and 2 bases at J, leaving 13 bases unmatched. The CDR3 nucleotides are TGTGCCACCAGAACAAACTACTACAGGGGTCCCTACGAGCAGTACTTC. It codes for CATRTNYYRGPYEQYF.

CDR3 sequence: CASSRGQGDNTIYF. The CDR3 coding sequence is TGCGCCAGCAGCCGAGGACAGGGAGACAACACCATATATTTT. The chain has TRBV5-1 and TRBJ1-3, with TRBD1 identical over 8 bases. The germline V gene has CDR1 SGHRS and CDR2 YFSETQ. The length of the CDR3 is 14 residues. V gave up 4 bases and J gave up 7 bases; unmatched junction bases: 7.

This clone has just one count. V is TRBV6-5 and J is TRBJ1-1; tentative D call: TRBD1 (5 bases). CDR3 length: 15 amino acids. The V gene lost 0 bases and the J gene lost 4 bases, with 12 bases spanning the gap. Germline CDR1 is MNHEY and CDR2 is SVGAGI. The CDR3 region is CASSYSRGGGTEAFF. The CDR3 DNA is TGTGCCAGCAGTTACTCGCGGGGGGGAGGCACTGAAGCTTTCTTT.

The genes are TRBV7-9 and TRBJ2-7; TRBD1 aligns across 7 bases. Germline assignment: CDR1 SEHNR and CDR2 FQNEAQ (reference sequence). CDR3 length: 17 residues. Losses at the gene ends were 1 base for V and 2 bases for J; bases not matched to a gene: 11. CDR3 DNA: TGTGCCAGCAGCTTAGATCTAGTAGGGGGCCCGACCTACGAGCAGTACTTC. Protein product: CASSLDLVGGPTYEQYF. Full variable domain (remainder filled in from reference TRBV7-9 and TRBJ2-7): DTGVSQNPRHKITKRGQNVTFRCDPISEHNRLYWYRQTLGQGPEFLTYFQNEAQLEKSRLLSDRFSAERPKGSFSTLEIQRTEQGDSAMYLCASSLDLVGGPTYEQYFGPGTRLTVT.

The V and J genes are TRBV7-6 and TRBJ2-7; 7 bases are a match to TRBD1. After removal of 5 bases from V and 5 bases from J, the junction contained 9 bases not matched to a gene. From germline, CDR1 is SGHVS and CDR2 FNYEAQ. The CDR3 totals 14 residues. The CDR3 sequence is CASSGVGGMNEQYF. DNA of the CDR3: TGTGCCAGCAGCGGTGTAGGGGGCATGAACGAGCAGTACTTC.

This clone has just one count. J is TRBJ2-3 and V is TRBV7-8; 11 bases fit TRBD2. The ends lost 2 bases at V and 4 bases at J; junction bases unmatched: 5. The CDR3 runs 16 residues. Germline V gives CDR1 SGHVS, CDR2 FQNEAQ. CDR3 sequence: CASSLFSGGAPDTQYF. The CDR3 region has the DNA TGTGCCAGCAGCTTATTTAGCGGGGGGGCCCCAGATACGCAGTATTTT.

The V call is TRBV25-1, the J call TRBJ2-7; tentative D call: TRBD2 (6 bases). Germline V gives CDR1 MGHDK, CDR2 SYGVNS. This CDR3 contains 13 residues. Trimming left V 8 bases short and J 2 bases short, with 13 bases between. CDR3 DNA sequence: TGTGCCAGCGCGAGGCGGGGCGCCTACGAGCAGTACTTC. It codes for CASARRGAYEQYF.

The chain couples TRBV7-6 to TRBJ1-1; D is unclear. Germline values: CDR1 SGHVS, CDR2 FNYEAQ. This CDR3 spans 11 amino acids. With 8 bases removed from V and 3 bases from J, the gap between germline ends came to 7 bases. The CDR3 coding sequence is TGTGCCAGCCAGGTGTACACTGAAGCTTTCTTT. Amino acids: CASQVYTEAFF.

The rearrangement uses TRBV7-6 and TRBJ2-5; 9 nucleotides line up with TRBD2. From germline, CDR1 is SGHVS and CDR2 FNYEAQ. The CDR3 is made up of 15 amino acids. V shed 3 bases and J 1 base; nucleotides not matched to a gene: 3. CDR3 amino acids: CASSFAGGSQETQYF. The CDR3 DNA sequence: TGTGCCAGCAGCTTCGCGGGGGGGTCCCAAGAGACCCAGTACTTC.

The chain is built from TRBV6-4 and TRBJ2-3; 9 bases are a match to TRBD2. The CDR3 loop spans 15 amino acids. V trimming: 6 bases; J trimming: 2 bases; junction bases outside the gene matches: 6. CDR1 and CDR2 from the germline V gene are MRHNA and SNTAGT. CDR3 amino acids: CASSRLAAPTDTQYF. The DNA of the CDR3 is TGTGCCAGCAGCCGACTAGCGGCTCCCACAGATACGCAGTATTTT.

This chain connects TRBV5-4 to TRBJ1-4; 7 positions match TRBD1. CDR1 is SGHNT, CDR2 YYREEE, per germline (reference sequence). The CDR3 extends over 14 amino acids. V was clipped by 4 bases and J by 4 bases; unmatched bases: 4. DNA of the CDR3: TGTGCCAGCAGCCCGGACAGGATTAATGAAAAACTGTTTTTT. It yields the protein CASSPDRINEKLFF.

This clone has only one observation. This rearrangement joins TRBV9 to TRBJ1-2, with a possible D match to TRBD1 (6 bases). The CDR3 consists of 12 residues. Germline V CDR1 and CDR2: SGDLS, YYNGEE. V was shortened by 3 bases and J by 10 bases, with 13 bases between the two germline ends. CDR3 loop: CASSAQQGDYTF. CDR3 coding DNA: TGTGCCAGCAGCGCCCAACAGGGCGACTACACCTTC. The whole variable domain, filled in from reference TRBV9 and TRBJ1-2, reads DSGVTQTPKHLITATGQRVTLRCSPRSGDLSVYWYQQSLDQGLQFLIQYYNGEERAKGNILERFSAQQFPDLHSELNLSSLELGDSALYFCASSAQQGDYTFGSGTRLTVV.

The chain joins TRBV4-3 to TRBJ1-3; possibly TRBD1 for D (6 bases). The CDR3 consists of 13 residues. V shed 0 bases and J shed 9 bases, with 9 bases lying between them. CDR1 LGHNA and CDR2 YSLEER come from the germline V gene. CDR3 DNA: TGCGCCAGCAGCCAAGAAGGGGGGGGCACCATATATTTT. This sequence encodes CASSQEGGGTIYF.

The chain joins TRBV5-6 to TRBJ1-1; TRBD1 is a possible D gene (5 bases). This CDR3 spans 13 amino acids. Trimming took 2 bases from V and 12 from J, leaving 17 bases between them. Germline CDR1 reads SGHDT; CDR2 reads YYEEEE. In DNA, the CDR3 is TGTGCCAGCAGCTTATCGTCCCAGGGTCGGTCTTTCTTT. It specifies CASSLSSQGRSFF.

The genes are TRBV4-1 and TRBJ1-6; no clear D gene. This CDR3 comprises 14 residues. In germline, CDR1 is MGHRA, CDR2 YSYEKL. Trimming left V 2 bases short and J 9 bases short, with 11 bases between. The CDR3 nucleotides are TGCGCCAGCAGCCAAAATGGCCCTTCTTCACCCCTCCACTTT. This gives the protein CASSQNGPSSPLHF.